What follows are 26 T cell receptor beta chains derived from one specimen sequenced in a study of vaccination and CD4 T cells after COVID-19. With the Oncomine TCR Beta short-read assay, DNA from cultured CD4+ T cells was sequenced. TCRdb fed the PCR reads into MiXCR, producing one record per CDR3 protein. The sample holds almost 20,000 distinct CDR3 sequences; around 52% are singletons and the top ten take 8% to 10%. The antigens of these receptors remain unknown. This sample's treatment: approximately nine-day PBMC culture with coronavirus spike peptide pools or control peptides (ViraFEST assay). Input material: CD4+ T cells from blood, cultured in vitro. All receptors derive from a human donor who had recovered from COVID-19.

Written as DNA, the CDR3 is TGCGCCAGCGGTGACAGGGACTATGGCTACACCTTC. The encoded protein is CASGDRDYGYTF. The rearrangement joins TRBV5-1 to TRBJ1-2; 7 positions match TRBD1. Germline trimming cut 7 bases from V and 3 bases from J; bases unmatched to any gene: 3. The germline V gene has CDR1 SGHRS and CDR2 YFSETQ. The CDR3 length is 12 residues.

The genes are TRBV19 and TRBJ1-5; D is unresolved. The CDR3 contains 14 residues. Trimming left V 5 bases short and J 0 bases short, with 8 bases between. Germline V gene data show CDR1 as LNHDA and CDR2 as SQIVND (reference sequence). The CDR3 nucleotides are TGTGCCAGTAGTTCACAGATTAGCAATCAGCCCCAGCATTTT. It yields the protein CASSSQISNQPQHF. The full variable domain, its missing parts supplied by reference TRBV19 and TRBJ1-5, is DGGITQSPKYLFRKEGQNVTLSCEQNLNHDAMYWYRQDPGQGLRLIYYSQIVNDFQKGDIAEGYSVSREKKESFPLTVTSAQKNPTAFYLCASSSQISNQPQHFGDGTRLSIL.

The V call is TRBV20-1, the J call TRBJ2-3; 11 bases match TRBD2. Germline CDR1 reads DFQATT; CDR2 reads SNEGSKA (reference sequence). The CDR3 has 17 residues. The J segment lost 0 bases and the V segment lost 6 bases, leaving 11 bases of the junction unmatched. The CDR3 loop reads CSAWALAGAPSTDTQYF. The CDR3 nucleotides are TGCAGTGCGTGGGCACTAGCGGGAGCCCCTAGCACAGATACGCAGTATTTT.

This chain links TRBV23-1 with TRBJ1-1; 9 bases agree with TRBD1. TRBV23-1 is flagged as an ORF with uncertain function. The CDR3 spans 15 residues. The V segment lost 3 bases and the J segment 7 bases; nucleotides outside the gene matches: 9. Here the CDR3 reads CASSHADRGGGEAFF. DNA of the CDR3: TGCGCCAGCAGTCACGCGGACAGGGGCGGGGGTGAAGCTTTCTTT.

This chain joins TRBV12-3 or TRBV12-4 and TRBJ2-2; 8 bases agree with TRBD2. The V gene end was trimmed by 5 bases and the J gene end by 6 bases; junction bases not matched to a gene: 11. CDR3 size: 16 residues. CDR3 amino acids: CASSATGRGAPGELFF. In nucleotides, the CDR3 is TGTGCCAGCAGTGCCACGGGGCGGGGGGCCCCCGGGGAGCTGTTTTTT.

This clonotype is categorized as medium-sized (0.01 to 0.1%). This chain links TRBV6-5 with TRBJ1-2; 8 bases map to TRBD1. The V gene end was trimmed by 0 bases and the J gene end by 1 base; junction bases not matched to a gene: 1. The germline V gene encodes CDR1 MNHEY and CDR2 SVGAGI. This CDR3 region has 15 residues. The CDR3 nucleotides are TGTGCCAGCAGTTACTCAGGACAGGGTAACTATGGCTACACCTTC. It yields the protein CASSYSGQGNYGYTF.

The J gene is TRBJ2-2, the V gene TRBV28; TRBD2 matches 7 bases. The CDR3 length is 14 residues. V trimming: 7 bases; J trimming: 1 base; junction bases outside the gene matches: 3. CDR1 MDHEN and CDR2 SYDVKM come from the germline V gene. The CDR3 DNA reads TGTGCCAGCACTAGCGGAGGGAACACCGGGGAGCTGTTTTTT. Translating gives CASTSGGNTGELFF. Full variable domain (remainder filled in from reference TRBV28 and TRBJ2-2): DVKVTQSSRYLVKRTGEKVFLECVQDMDHENMFWYRQDPGLGLRLIYFSYDVKMKEKGDIPEGYSVSREKKERFSLILESASTNQTSMYLCASTSGGNTGELFFGEGSRLTVL.

The V and J genes are TRBV12-3 or TRBV12-4 and TRBJ2-7, with TRBD1 as a possible D gene (5 bases). The CDR3 extends over 12 amino acids. V lost 6 bases and J 2 bases, leaving 8 bases between the germline ends. CDR3 DNA sequence: TGTGCCAGCAGCCCGACAGCCTACGAGCAGTACTTC. Encoded protein: CASSPTAYEQYF.

This clonotype was observed a single time. This chain links TRBV5-1 with TRBJ2-5; 9 bases map to TRBD2. After removal of 4 bases from V and 4 bases from J, the junction contained 8 bases not matched to a gene. The CDR3 extends over 15 amino acids. CDR1 is SGHRS, CDR2 YFSETQ, per germline. CDR3 coding DNA: TGCGCCAGCAGCAAGATAGCGGGGGCCAGAGAGACCCAGTACTTC. Translation gives CASSKIAGARETQYF.

This clonotype was observed a single time. V is TRBV28 and J is TRBJ1-3; TRBD1 matches 8 bases. The CDR3 totals 14 residues. The V and J ends lost 5 bases and 0 bases, in that order; junction bases with no gene match: 0. Per the germline V gene, CDR1 is MDHEN and CDR2 is SYDVKM. CDR3 in DNA: TGTGCCAGCAGTACAGGGGGCTCTGGAAACACCATATATTTT. Protein product: CASSTGGSGNTIYF.

In its sample, this clonotype was seen once. This rearrangement joins TRBV5-6 to TRBJ2-3; D gene uncertain. The ends were cut back, 1 base at V and 2 bases at J, with 11 bases in the middle. This CDR3 spans 15 amino acids. Germline V gene data show CDR1 as SGHDT and CDR2 as YYEEEE. The chain's CDR3 is CASSLPHLSTDTQYF. The CDR3 DNA reads TGTGCCAGCAGCTTGCCGCACTTGTCCACAGATACGCAGTATTTT. The whole variable domain, remainder taken from reference TRBV5-6 and TRBJ2-3, is DAGVTQSPTHLIKTRGQQVTLRCSPKSGHDTVSWYQQALGQGPQFIFQYYEEEERQRGNFPDRFSGHQFPNYSSELNVNALLLGDSALYLCASSLPHLSTDTQYFGPGTRLTVL.

This clonotype was seen a few times. J is TRBJ1-1 and V is TRBV7-2; D might be TRBD1 (5 bases). Germline assignment: CDR1 SGHTA and CDR2 FQGNSA. This CDR3 is 14 amino acids long. V dropped 3 bases and J dropped 2 bases, with 10 bases sitting between them. CDR3 in amino acids: CASSFGGINTEAFF. CDR3 in DNA: TGTGCCAGCAGCTTTGGGGGGATCAACACTGAAGCTTTCTTT. The full variable domain, with the rest looked up from reference TRBV7-2 and TRBJ1-1, is GAGVSQSPSNKVTEKGKDVELRCDPISGHTALYWYRQSLGQGLEFLIYFQGNSAPDKSGLPSDRFSAERTGGSVSTLTIQRTQQEDSAVYLCASSFGGINTEAFFGQGTRLTVV.

This clonotype turned up a few times. V usage is TRBV6-1 and J usage is TRBJ2-1, with 9 bases fitting TRBD2. CDR1 is MNHNS, CDR2 SASEGT, per germline. This CDR3 has 16 residues. J gave up 1 base and V 6 bases, and 7 bases lay outside the gene matches. CDR3 protein: CASRTLTSGSYNEQFF. CDR3 DNA: TGTGCCAGCAGAACGCTGACTAGCGGTTCCTACAATGAGCAGTTCTTC.

The chain links TRBV14 to TRBJ1-2; D gene uncertain. Trimming removed 1 base at V and 6 bases at J, with 18 bases between. This CDR3 is built from 16 residues. Germline V gene data show CDR1 as SGHDN and CDR2 as FVKESK. The CDR3 DNA sequence: TGTGCCAGCAGCCAAGTTCGGAGGTTGGTGTGGAATGGCTACACCTTC. Its protein product is CASSQVRRLVWNGYTF.

This clonotype was seen a few times. The chain combines TRBV27 with TRBJ2-1, with 7 bases that match TRBD1. V lost 6 bases and J lost 0; bases outside the gene matches: 5. The germline V gene has CDR1 MNHEY and CDR2 SMNVEV (reference sequence). The CDR3 is 15 residues long. CDR3 nucleotide sequence: TGTGCCAGCAGCCAGACAGGGATCTCCTACAATGAGCAGTTCTTC. This translates into CASSQTGISYNEQFF.

The chain carries TRBV10-1 and TRBJ2-1; the D gene is possibly TRBD1 (5 bases). Trimming removed 2 bases from V and 6 bases from J, with 14 bases in between. Germline V CDR1 and CDR2: WNHNN, SYGVQD (reference sequence). The CDR3 runs to 15 residues. The CDR3 DNA sequence: TGCGCCAGCAGTGAGGGGGCCGCTGGCGGCAATGAGCAGTTCTTC. Its translation: CASSEGAAGGNEQFF.

This clonotype was observed once. The CDR3 reads CSAVRGGFSGANVLTF. The CDR3 nucleotides are TGCAGTGCCGTCAGGGGTGGATTCTCTGGGGCCAACGTCCTGACTTTC. The V and J genes are TRBV20-1 and TRBJ2-6, with D tentatively TRBD1 (6 bases). From germline, CDR1 is DFQATT and CDR2 SNEGSKA (reference sequence). V lost 6 bases and J 0 bases, leaving 15 bases between the germline ends. CDR3 length: 16 amino acids.

J is TRBJ2-6 and V is TRBV7-9; 8 bases fit TRBD2. This CDR3 is built from 14 residues. The junction had 1 base not matched to a gene; V was cut back by 7 bases and J by 2 bases. Germline CDR1 and CDR2: SEHNR and FQNEAQ (reference sequence). In DNA form, the CDR3 reads TGTGCCAGCACCGGGGGGGCTGGGGCCAACGTCCTGACTTTC. This encodes CASTGGAGANVLTF.

The chain recombines TRBV7-9 with TRBJ1-6, with a possible D match to TRBD1 (5 bases). The germline gives CDR1 SEHNR, CDR2 FQNEAQ (reference sequence). The V gene lost 1 base and the J gene lost 6 bases, with 13 bases spanning the gap. CDR3 length: 16 amino acids. The CDR3, as DNA: TGTGCCAGCAGCTTAGGGGCAGGGTTGATTAATTCACCCCTCCACTTT. Its protein product is CASSLGAGLINSPLHF.

This chain joins TRBV29-1 and TRBJ2-5, with 12 bases identical to TRBD1. Germline V lookup: CDR1 SQVTM, CDR2 ANQGSEA. CDR3 length: 17 residues. V shed 4 bases, J shed 4 bases, and the junction held 13 bases outside the gene matches. CDR3 sequence (DNA): TGCAGCGTTGCGAAGGTCGGGACAGGGGGCATGGGAGAGACCCAGTACTTC. Translating gives CSVAKVGTGGMGETQYF.

The chain carries TRBV6-1 and TRBJ1-3; D is unclear. This CDR3 has 13 amino acids. V was trimmed by 6 bases and J by 0 bases, leaving 6 bases between them. Per germline, CDR1 MNHNS and CDR2 SASEGT. The CDR3 region has the DNA TGTGCCAGCAGAGCCATCTCTGGAAACACCATATATTTT. This sequence encodes CASRAISGNTIYF.

The chain carries TRBV20-1 and TRBJ1-2; possible D gene TRBD1, 5 bases. The CDR3 has 13 residues. V was clipped by 3 bases and J by 8 bases, with 16 bases between them. Per the germline V gene, CDR1 is DFQATT and CDR2 is SNEGSKA (reference sequence). The CDR3 nucleotides read TGCAGTGCTAGGGGGTCAGGGTTCAGGGGCTACACCTTC. Its translation: CSARGSGFRGYTF.

The gene calls are TRBV7-2 and TRBJ1-3; 9 bases fit TRBD1. Germline trimming cut 5 bases from V and 2 bases from J; bases unmatched to any gene: 1. This CDR3 comprises 14 residues. Germline CDR1 SGHTA, CDR2 FQGNSA. Written as DNA, the CDR3 is TGTGCCAGCAGCCGGGACAGGGCTGGAAACACCATATATTTT. This sequence encodes CASSRDRAGNTIYF.

A few counts support this clonotype. The rearrangement links TRBV28 to TRBJ2-7, with D perhaps assigned TRBD1 or TRBD2 (5 bases each). The CDR3 sequence is 14 residues long. Germline CDR1 MDHEN, CDR2 SYDVKM. Deletions cut 10 bases from V and 8 bases from J, with 24 bases between. The CDR3 DNA is TGTGCCACCGATGCGTTAGGGACGGATACCAAGCAGTACTTC. Protein: CATDALGTDTKQYF.

This clonotype was picked up one time. V usage is TRBV20-1 and J usage is TRBJ1-6; D remains ambiguous. Germline CDR1 is DFQATT and CDR2 is SNEGSKA (reference sequence). The CDR3 totals 15 residues. Trimming pared 4 bases from V and 0 bases from J, leaving 10 bases between. The CDR3: CSATVQSSYNSPLHF. The DNA of the CDR3 is TGCAGTGCTACAGTCCAGAGCTCCTATAATTCACCCCTCCACTTT.

The chain employs TRBV6-1 and TRBJ1-1; 7 positions agree with TRBD1. Germline lookup yields CDR1 MNHNS and CDR2 SASEGT. V dropped 2 bases and J dropped 5; count of bases not matched to a gene: 5. This CDR3 is 14 amino acids long. CDR3 residues: CASSEKAGGTEAFF. The CDR3 DNA follows: TGTGCCAGCAGTGAAAAGGCAGGGGGGACTGAAGCTTTCTTT.